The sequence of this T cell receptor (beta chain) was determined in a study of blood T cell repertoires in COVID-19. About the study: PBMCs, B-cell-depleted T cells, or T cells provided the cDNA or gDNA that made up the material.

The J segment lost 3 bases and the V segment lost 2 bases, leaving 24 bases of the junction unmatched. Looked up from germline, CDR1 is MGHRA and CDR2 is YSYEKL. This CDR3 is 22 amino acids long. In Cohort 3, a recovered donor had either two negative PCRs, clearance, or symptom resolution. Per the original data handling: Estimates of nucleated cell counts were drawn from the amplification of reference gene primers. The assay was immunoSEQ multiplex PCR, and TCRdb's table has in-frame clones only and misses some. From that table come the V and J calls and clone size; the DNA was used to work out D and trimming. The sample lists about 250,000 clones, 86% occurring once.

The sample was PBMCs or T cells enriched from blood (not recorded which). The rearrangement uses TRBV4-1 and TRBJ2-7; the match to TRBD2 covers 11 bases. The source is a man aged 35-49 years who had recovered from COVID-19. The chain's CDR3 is CASSQRFLLVGTSGRNVYEQYF. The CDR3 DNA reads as TGCGCCAGCAGCCAAAGGTTTCTTCTGGTGGGTACTAGCGGGAGAAATGTCTACGAGCAGTACTTC.